The 28 T cell receptor beta chains reported below all come from one sample, sequenced in a study of T cell changes during pregnancy in multiple sclerosis (dated by TCRdb to about 2019). Library preparation used the immunoSEQ multiplex PCR assay. What TCRdb holds here is the immuneACCESS table cut down to in-frame rearrangements. Part of the clones is not present; checked against another copy, under half of the missing clones reflect an unresolved V gene, and the others are unexplained. This sample comprises approximately 83,000 clones, almost 95% of them detected only once. The ten largest make up 2% to 2.5% of the sample. This specimen was peripheral blood, taken in the third trimester of pregnancy. These receptor sequences come from a female donor with multiple sclerosis, enrolled in a pregnancy study.

The V gene is TRBV7-8, the J gene TRBJ2-5; 14 positions agree with TRBD2. CDR1 is SGHVS and CDR2 is FQNEAQ in the germline V gene. The CDR3 has 19 amino acids. V gave up 3 bases and J gave up 1 base; unmatched junction bases: 10. The CDR3 DNA is TGTGCCAGCAGCTTTAACCCGGGACTAGCGGGAGATACCCAAGAGACCCAGTACTTC. Its translation is CASSFNPGLAGDTQETQYF.

The V and J genes are TRBV9 and TRBJ2-1; 10 bases agree with TRBD2. The CDR3 totals 15 residues. The J segment lost 6 bases and the V segment lost 4 bases, leaving 7 bases of the junction unmatched. CDR1 SGDLS and CDR2 YYNGEE come from the germline V gene. The CDR3 here is CASSFRTSGPNEQFF. In DNA form, the CDR3 reads TGTGCCAGCAGCTTTCGGACTAGCGGACCCAATGAGCAGTTCTTC.

The chain uses TRBV21-1 and TRBJ2-7; TRBD2, the table's D call, was not compared with the DNA. TRBV21-1 is reported as a pseudogene. This CDR3 spans 15 amino acids. The DNA for the CDR3 is TGTGCCAGCAGCTCCAGCGGAGGGAGCTCCTACGAGCAGTACTTC. This translates into CASSSSGGSSYEQYF.

V and J are TRBV23-1 and TRBJ2-7; 11 bases are shared with TRBD2. TRBV23-1 is an ORF; its function is uncertain. This CDR3 spans 19 amino acids. Trimming at V came to 2 bases and at J to 3 bases, leaving 15 bases not matched to a gene. CDR3 bases: TGCGCCAGCAGTCAACCTCTAGCGGGAGGCCTACTGATTTACTACGAGCAGTACTTC. It translates to CASSQPLAGGLLIYYEQYF.

The rearrangement links TRBV7-9 to TRBJ1-1, with D perhaps matching TRBD1 (5 bases). Germline V CDR1 and CDR2: SEHNR, FQNEAQ (reference sequence). The ends were cut back, 1 base at V and 7 bases at J, with 19 bases in the middle. CDR3 length equals 16 residues. The CDR3 reads CASSLEAPRKGYEAFF. DNA for the CDR3: TGTGCCAGCAGCTTAGAAGCGCCCAGGAAGGGGTATGAAGCTTTCTTT.

The chain joins TRBV5-4 to TRBJ2-3; 14 bases map to TRBD2. CDR1 and CDR2 (germline): SGHNT, YYREEE (reference sequence). The CDR3 totals 15 residues. J gave up 15 bases and V 5 bases, and 14 bases lay outside the gene matches. DNA of the CDR3: TGTGCCAGCAGTTCCCTTGAAGGACTAGCGGGAGGTCCCTATTTT. It translates to CASSSLEGLAGGPYF.

This sequence joins TRBV18 and TRBJ2-7; TRBD2 aligns across 8 bases. Germline CDR1 and CDR2: KGHSH and LQKENI. This CDR3 spans 16 amino acids. Trimming took 3 bases from V and 6 from J; bases not matched to a gene: 13. In DNA form, the CDR3 reads TGTGCCAGCTCACCCCTTGGGAGCGGGAGACGGAGCGAGCAGTACTTC. It specifies CASSPLGSGRRSEQYF.

The genes are TRBV6-1 and TRBJ2-7, with TRBD1 matching 9 bases. Germline CDR1 and CDR2: MNHNS and SASEGT. This CDR3 is built from 14 residues. Trimming cost V 1 base and J 6 bases; bases outside gene matches: 4. The CDR3: CASSEDRGRAEQYF. DNA of the CDR3: TGTGCCAGCAGTGAAGACAGGGGGCGCGCCGAGCAGTACTTC.

This sequence joins TRBV11-2 and TRBJ2-1; perhaps TRBD2 as D (6 bases). The V gene lost 2 bases and the J gene lost 1 base, with 15 bases spanning the gap. Germline lookup yields CDR1 SGHAT and CDR2 FQNNGV. The CDR3 loop spans 17 amino acids. The DNA of the CDR3 is TGTGCCAGCAGCTTATTTTTAGGGCTAGCGTCCTACAATGAGCAGTTCTTC. Encoded protein: CASSLFLGLASYNEQFF.

The chain links TRBV2 to TRBJ2-3; 10 bases fit TRBD1. Trimming removed 5 bases from V and 3 bases from J; junction bases left unmatched: 5. The CDR3 runs to 15 residues. The V gene's germline CDR1 is SNHLY and CDR2 FYNNEI. Written as DNA, the CDR3 is TGTGCCAGCAGTAACCGGGACAGGGGAACAGATACGCAGTATTTT. Translated, it gives CASSNRDRGTDTQYF.

The CDR3 is CASSRGQFNYEQYF. For the CDR3, the DNA is TGCGCCAGCAGCCGGGGACAGTTCAACTACGAGCAGTACTTC. J is TRBJ2-7 and V is TRBV4-3; 7 positions match TRBD1. J gave up 3 bases and V 4 bases, and 6 bases lay outside the gene matches. Germline values: CDR1 LGHNA, CDR2 YSLEER. The CDR3 sequence is 14 residues long.

The chain recombines TRBV5-1 with TRBJ2-7; maybe TRBD1 (6 bases). Germline V gene lookup returns CDR1 SGHRS and CDR2 YFSETQ. V gave up 0 bases and J gave up 3 bases, with 10 bases separating them. This CDR3 spans 14 amino acids. Here the CDR3 reads CASSLGRGSYEQYF. CDR3 nucleotide sequence: TGCGCCAGCAGCTTGGGCAGGGGAAGCTACGAGCAGTACTTC.

The V gene is TRBV2, the J gene TRBJ1-1; tentative D call: TRBD1 (5 bases). The CDR3 is 14 residues long. Trimming removed 5 bases from V and 0 bases from J, with 10 bases in between. CDR1 is SNHLY, CDR2 FYNNEI, per germline. CDR3: CASSSRVMNTEAFF. The CDR3 DNA reads TGTGCCAGCAGTTCCAGGGTGATGAACACTGAAGCTTTCTTT.

This sequence joins TRBV7-2 and TRBJ2-3, with 8 bases aligning to TRBD2. V gave up 1 base and J gave up 5 bases; unmatched junction bases: 5. The germline V gene has CDR1 SGHTA and CDR2 FQGNSA. The CDR3 loop spans 15 amino acids. The CDR3 is CASSLEVAGLDTQYF. CDR3 nucleotides: TGTGCCAGCAGCTTAGAGGTAGCGGGACTAGATACGCAGTATTTT.

The gene calls are TRBV6-1 and TRBJ2-7; 12 nucleotides align to TRBD1. Trimming cost V 4 bases and J 0 bases; bases outside gene matches: 10. CDR3 length equals 18 residues. CDR1 is MNHNS and CDR2 is SASEGT in the germline V gene. The CDR3 protein is CASSVSGTGGFSSYEQYF. The CDR3 nucleotides read TGTGCCAGCAGTGTCTCCGGGACAGGGGGCTTTAGCTCCTACGAGCAGTACTTC.

The rearrangement links TRBV19 to TRBJ2-2; 10 bases map to TRBD1. This CDR3 has 17 residues. The germline V gene encodes CDR1 LNHDA and CDR2 SQIVND (reference sequence). The V segment lost 6 bases and the J segment 6 bases; nucleotides outside the gene matches: 13. CDR3 in DNA: TGTGCCAGTAGGCAAATCCGGGGACAGGGGATTGCCGGGGAGCTGTTTTTT. Translated: CASRQIRGQGIAGELFF.

The chain links TRBV13 to TRBJ1-2; TRBD1 agrees at 9 bases. CDR1 is PRHDT and CDR2 is FYEKMQ in the germline V gene (reference sequence). V lost 0 bases and J lost 5; bases outside the gene matches: 4. The CDR3 extends over 15 amino acids. The CDR3 coding sequence is TGTGCCAGCAGCTTAGGACAGGGGGCTGGTTATGGCTACACCTTC. This sequence encodes CASSLGQGAGYGYTF.

V and J are TRBV7-2 and TRBJ1-2; tentative D call: TRBD1 (5 bases). Germline V CDR1 and CDR2: SGHTA, FQGNSA. Trimming took off 2 bases at V and 0 bases at J, with 10 bases between the two ends. The CDR3 totals 15 residues. The CDR3 DNA follows: TGTGCCAGCAGCTTATCGACAGCCTCTAACTATGGCTACACCTTC. Its protein is CASSLSTASNYGYTF.

The genes are TRBV4-3 and TRBJ2-6, with 7 positions matching TRBD1. This CDR3 spans 17 amino acids. The germline CDR1 and CDR2 sequences are LGHNA and YSLEER. The junction had 6 bases not matched to a gene; V was cut back by 0 bases and J by 4 bases. The CDR3, as DNA: TGCGCCAGCAGCCAAGAGACAGGGCTCTTCGGGGCCAACGTCCTGACTTTC. Its protein is CASSQETGLFGANVLTF.

V and J are TRBV2 and TRBJ2-5; 9 bases are shared with TRBD1. Germline loops: CDR1 SNHLY, CDR2 FYNNEI. The CDR3 runs to 13 residues. J gave up 14 bases and V 5 bases, and 12 bases lay outside the gene matches. The CDR3 DNA is TGTGCCAGCAGTTCACGGGACAGGGATGTGTTCTACTTC. This translates into CASSSRDRDVFYF.

The chain is built from TRBV10-3 and TRBJ1-5; D not certain. The CDR3 has 13 amino acids. Germline-derived CDR1 and CDR2 are ENHRY and SYGVKD. The V gene lost 2 bases and the J gene lost 9 bases, with 11 bases spanning the gap. The DNA for the CDR3 is TGTGCCATCAGTGAGGAACGGTCGGGGCCCCAGCATTTT. Translated: CAISEERSGPQHF.

This clone was observed a single time. The V gene is TRBV5-4, the J gene TRBJ2-7, with 11 bases aligning to TRBD1. The V and J ends lost 4 bases and 6 bases, in that order; junction bases with no gene match: 6. CDR1 is SGHNT and CDR2 is YYREEE in the germline V gene (reference sequence). The CDR3 is 14 amino acids. The CDR3 nucleotides are TGTGCCAGCAGCACCGGACAGGGGGCTGGCGAGCAGTACTTC. It codes for CASSTGQGAGEQYF. Looking up the rest from reference TRBV5-4 and TRBJ2-7 gives the full variable domain: ETGVTQSPTHLIKTRGQQVTLRCSSQSGHNTVSWYQQALGQGPQFIFQYYREEENGRGNFPPRFSGLQFPNYSSELNVNALELDDSALYLCASSTGQGAGEQYFGPGTRLTVT.

The rearrangement joins TRBV13 to TRBJ2-7; no definite D call. The CDR3 contains 15 residues. V was pared by 0 bases and J by 0 bases, with 9 bases between. Germline V gives CDR1 PRHDT, CDR2 FYEKMQ (reference sequence). CDR3 in amino acids: CASSLGPVTSYEQYF. The CDR3 region has the DNA TGTGCCAGCAGCTTAGGGCCAGTCACCTCCTACGAGCAGTACTTC. Drawing the rest from reference TRBV13 and TRBJ2-7, the complete variable domain is AAGVIQSPRHLIKEKRETATLKCYPIPRHDTVYWYQQGPGQDPQFLISFYEKMQSDKGSIPDRFSAQQFSDYHSELNMSSLELGDSALYFCASSLGPVTSYEQYFGPGTRLTVT.

V is TRBV28 and J is TRBJ1-1; D uncertain. The V end was cut by 7 bases, the J end by 1 base, with 10 bases between. Germline V CDR1 and CDR2: MDHEN, SYDVKM. The CDR3 covers 13 residues. CDR3 bases: TGTGCCAGCACCGTGGACTCGAACACTGAAGCTTTCTTT. It is translated as CASTVDSNTEAFF.

The chain uses TRBV5-6 and TRBJ2-1; 7 positions match TRBD2. The CDR3 has 16 residues. CDR1 and CDR2 (germline): SGHDT, YYEEEE. Trimming at V came to 2 bases and at J to 1 base, leaving 6 bases not matched to a gene. Written as DNA, the CDR3 is TGTGCCAGCAGCTTAAGTAGCGGGCTTTCCTACAATGAGCAGTTCTTC. Residues: CASSLSSGLSYNEQFF.

CDR3 region: CASSSLVSSYEQYF. CDR3 nucleotides: TGTGCCAGTAGCAGTCTAGTTAGCTCCTACGAGCAGTACTTC. The chain employs TRBV19 and TRBJ2-7; D remains ambiguous. CDR1 is LNHDA, CDR2 SQIVND, per germline (reference sequence). V lost 6 bases and J 0 bases, leaving 12 bases between the germline ends. The CDR3 is 14 residues long.

This sequence joins TRBV5-1 and TRBJ2-3; no firm D call. Trimming left V 4 bases short and J 4 bases short, with 10 bases between. Germline-derived CDR1 and CDR2 are SGHRS and YFSETQ. CDR3 length: 13 residues. Here the CDR3 reads CASSHKPPDTQYF. CDR3 bases: TGCGCCAGCAGCCACAAACCCCCAGATACGCAGTATTTT.

The chain links TRBV7-3 to TRBJ2-4; D perhaps matches TRBD2 (6 bases). The length of the CDR3 is 14 residues. Trimming shortened V by 4 bases and J by 9 bases, and 16 bases separated the two germline ends. The germline V gene has CDR1 SGHTA and CDR2 FQGTGA. The chain's CDR3 is CASSSPGERIIQYF. As DNA, the CDR3 is TGTGCCAGCAGCTCCCCGGGGGAGCGAATCATTCAGTACTTC.